A single TCR beta chain is shown here with its context. Its target is unknown. The germline CDR1 and CDR2 sequences are SQVTM and ANQGSEA. The CDR3 has 16 amino acids. The J segment lost 6 bases and the V segment lost 2 bases, leaving 14 bases of the junction unmatched. The sample belongs to a study of shared clonotypes between healthy human individuals. Study-wide points: The study found 4.5% to 6% of naive CD4 clonotypes shared across several donors.

Each sorted subset replicate got 200 ng genomic DNA, 30,000 or so genomes. This table comes from immunoSEQ multiplex PCR, and its TCRdb copy is limited to in-frame clones, with some not included. The data show about 550,000 clones, roughly 96% seen once. As defined, naive CD8 cells were CD45RO-negative and positively selected for CCR7, with terminally differentiated effector memory CD45RA+ cells excluded. Donors, healthy HIV-negative adults, lacked recent acute infections or vaccinations. The source of this sequence is a woman younger than 45 in good health. The sample taken for sequencing was naive CD8+ T cells sorted from blood. The chain joins TRBV29-1 to TRBJ2-3; 7 nucleotides agree with TRBD2. The CDR3 region has the DNA TGCAGCGTTGAATTGGGCAGGGAGGGTGAGGTGGATACGCAGTATTTT. It encodes CSVELGREGEVDTQYF.